The entry that follows covers one T cell receptor (beta chain) sequence. Its cognate antigen is unknown. The entry originates in a study of OX40 agonist ivuxolimab in advanced cancers. Study-wide background: Dose-escalation patients suffered from hepatocellular carcinoma, melanoma, renal cell or head and neck cancer. Study-level findings and limits: The study found among the lowest clonal expansion in partial responders at 0.1-3.0 mg/kg.

Assay: immunoSEQ multiplex PCR; the TCRdb copy retains only in-frame clones and omits some. The data show 65,000 to 90,000 clones, approximately 89% seen once. V lost 4 bases, J lost 7 bases, and 17 bases lay in between. Germline V gene data show CDR1 as SGHDN and CDR2 as FVKESK. The CDR3 is 14 residues long. The source was CD4+ or CD8+ T cells sorted from blood, collected in a trial of the OX40 agonist ivuxolimab. The sequence was collected from an adult with an advanced solid tumor such as melanoma, head and neck, liver or kidney cancer. The chain couples TRBV14 to TRBJ2-7; possibly TRBD1 for D (5 bases). The CDR3 loop reads CASSPFVGQVEQYF. The CDR3 nucleotides read TGTGCCAGCAGCCCCTTTGTGGGGCAAGTAGAGCAGTACTTC. Together with reference TRBV14 and TRBJ2-7, the CDR3 gives the full variable domain: EAGVTQFPSHSVIEKGQTVTLRCDPISGHDNLYWYRRVMGKEIKFLLHFVKESKQDESGMPNNRFLAERTGGTYSTLKVQPAELEDSGVYFCASSPFVGQVEQYFGPGTRLTVT.